The 16 T cell receptor beta chains presented below share a single source sample, sequenced in a study of regulatory T cells in long-lasting Graves disease. Time point of the sample: persistent/refractory GD, antithyroid drugs over 5 years with positive TRAb. Preparation of the TCR library used RNA extracted from PBMCs. CDR3 regions were amplified by Arm-PCR using iRepertoire HTBI primers to build TCR beta libraries. TCRdb processed the multiplex PCR reads anew with MiXCR; each CDR3 protein has one entry. The sample holds about 470,000 distinct CDR3 sequences; less than 25% are singletons and the top ten take 7.8%. The specimen comprised peripheral blood mononuclear cells (PBMCs), sampled when the disease was refractory, from a patient treated with antithyroid drugs. These receptors originate from a female donor with Graves disease.

Regarding this clonotype: A much more abundant neighbour one base away suggests this may be a read error. The chain combines TRBV3-1 with TRBJ1-1; D is undetermined. The CDR3 is 13 amino acids. Germline V CDR1 and CDR2: LGHDT, YNNKEL (reference sequence). The CDR3 here is CASSRLWYTEVFF. The CDR3 nucleotides are TGTGCCAGCAGCCGGCTCTGGTACACTGAAGTTTTCTTT. Complete variable domain (other parts from reference TRBV3-1 and TRBJ1-1): DTAVSQTPKYLVTQMGNDKSIKCEQNLGHDTMYWYKQDSKKFLKIMFSYNNKELIINETVPNRFSPKSPDKAHLNLHINSLELGDSAVYFCASSRLWYTEVFFGQGTRLTVV.

This clonotype has just a few counts. The V and J genes are TRBV18 and TRBJ1-2; 7 positions agree with TRBD1. J gave up 2 bases and V 4 bases, and 4 bases lay outside the gene matches. There are 14 residues in the CDR3. CDR1 KGHSH and CDR2 LQKENI come from the germline V gene. The CDR3 loop reads CASSRVGQNYGYTF. The CDR3 region has the DNA TGTGCCAGCTCACGGGTGGGACAGAACTATGGCTACACCTTC.

The chain recombines TRBV7-6 with TRBJ1-6; 10 bases line up with TRBD1. Germline V gives CDR1 SGHVS, CDR2 FNYEAQ. V dropped 2 bases and J dropped 3; count of bases not matched to a gene: 4. The CDR3 contains 17 residues. The CDR3 DNA reads as TGTGCCAGCAGCTTAAGGGGGACAGGGGACTATAATTCACCCCTCCACTTT. It specifies CASSLRGTGDYNSPLHF.

The chain uses TRBV5-1 and TRBJ2-7; the D gene is possibly TRBD1 (6 bases). With 4 bases removed from V and 12 bases from J, the gap between germline ends came to 14 bases. CDR3 length: 11 amino acids. The germline V gene encodes CDR1 SGHRS and CDR2 YFSETQ. In DNA, the CDR3 is TGCGCCAGCAGCCTAGGACAGAGTTGGTACTTC. Encoded protein: CASSLGQSWYF. Using reference TRBV5-1 and TRBJ2-7 for the parts outside the CDR3, the full variable domain is KAGVTQTPRYLIKTRGQQVTLSCSPISGHRSVSWYQQTPGQGLQFLFEYFSETQRNKGNFPGRFSGRQFSNSRSEMNVSTLELGDSALYLCASSLGQSWYFGPGTRLTVT.

The sample holds many counts of this clonotype. This chain connects TRBV12-3 or TRBV12-4 to TRBJ2-5, with TRBD1 as a possible D gene (7 bases). This CDR3 comprises 14 residues. V lost 6 bases and J 2 bases, leaving 13 bases between the germline ends. The CDR3 here is CASSGGQIQETQYF. CDR3 nucleotides: TGTGCCAGCAGCGGGGGACAGATTCAAGAGACCCAGTACTTC.

Comment on this clonotype: One end of the junction does not line up with germline, which may come from a read error. The gene calls are TRBV20-1 and TRBJ2-7, with 9 bases fitting TRBD2. Germline V gives CDR1 DFQATT, CDR2 SNEGSKA (reference sequence). The CDR3 is 13 amino acids. In DNA form, the CDR3 reads TGCAGTGCGAGAGGACTAGCGTCATCAGAGCAGTACTTC. The encoded protein is CSARGLASSEQYF.

The V call is TRBV25-1, the J call TRBJ2-7; D possibly corresponds to TRBD1 (7 bases). The CDR3 is 13 residues long. Per germline, CDR1 MGHDK and CDR2 SYGVNS. The germline V and J ends were trimmed by 5 bases and 2 bases, with 10 bases remaining between them. The CDR3 nucleotides read TGTGCCAGCAGTCGGAGGGGGCCCTACGAGCAGTACTTC. It is translated as CASSRRGPYEQYF.

This clonotype occurred many times. This rearrangement joins TRBV28 to TRBJ2-7; D may correspond to TRBD1 or TRBD2 (5 bases each). This CDR3 is 15 amino acids long. The germline gives CDR1 MDHEN, CDR2 SYDVKM. V was shortened by 10 bases and J by 1 base, with 20 bases between the two germline ends. As DNA, the CDR3 is TGTGCCATACCGGGACCCCTGAAATCTTCCTACGAGCAGTACTTC. This codes for CAIPGPLKSSYEQYF.

The V call is TRBV28, the J call TRBJ2-7; D might be TRBD1 (6 bases). The CDR3 spans 14 residues. The V and J ends lost 6 bases and 4 bases respectively, with 16 bases between them. Germline assignment: CDR1 MDHEN and CDR2 SYDVKM. In nucleotides, the CDR3 is TGTGCCAGCAGCTTAAGGGACACGGCTTACGAGCAGTACTTC. Translating it yields CASSLRDTAYEQYF.

In its sample, this clonotype was seen many times. This sequence joins TRBV3-1 and TRBJ1-1, with D possibly being TRBD1 (6 bases). Germline V gene data show CDR1 as LGHDT and CDR2 as YNNKEL (reference sequence). This CDR3 has 14 residues. V lost 10 bases, J lost 0 bases, and 15 bases lay in between. The CDR3 bases are TGTGCCACTGGGGGCATGGGGCTGAACACTGAAGCTTTCTTT. Translation: CATGGMGLNTEAFF.

Many counts were recorded for this clonotype. The chain has TRBV10-1 and TRBJ2-2; no firm D call. This CDR3 is 12 amino acids long. Germline V gene lookup returns CDR1 WNHNN and CDR2 SYGVQD (reference sequence). Trimming pared 2 bases from V and 8 bases from J, leaving 6 bases between. CDR3 sequence: CASSEGAGELFF. The DNA of the CDR3 is TGCGCCAGCAGTGAGGGAGCGGGGGAGCTGTTTTTT.

The chain carries TRBV9 and TRBJ2-5; 8 positions agree with TRBD2. The germline gives CDR1 SGDLS, CDR2 YYNGEE. V gave up 3 bases and J gave up 5 bases; unmatched junction bases: 3. The CDR3 loop spans 13 amino acids. The chain's CDR3 is CASSGGLVETQYF. The CDR3 DNA sequence: TGTGCCAGCAGCGGGGGACTAGTGGAGACCCAGTACTTC.

In this sample, this clonotype turned up a few times. The V call is TRBV27, the J call TRBJ2-2; D not resolved. The CDR3 spans 14 residues. The ends were cut back, 3 bases at V and 8 bases at J, with 13 bases in the middle. The germline gives CDR1 MNHEY, CDR2 SMNVEV (reference sequence). The CDR3 nucleotides read TGTGCCAGCAGTTTTGTTTTTAGTGGGGGGGAGCTGTTTTTT. Its protein is CASSFVFSGGELFF.

This clonotype was seen at least ten times. In DNA, the CDR3 is TGTGCCAGCCTTGGACAGGGCATGCAGACCCAGTACTTC. The encoded protein is CASLGQGMQTQYF. J is TRBJ2-5 and V is TRBV2, with 8 bases matching TRBD1. CDR1 SNHLY and CDR2 FYNNEI come from the germline V gene. The ends lost 8 bases at V and 6 bases at J; junction bases unmatched: 8. The CDR3 has 13 residues. The full variable domain, with the rest looked up from reference TRBV2 and TRBJ2-5, is EPEVTQTPSHQVTQMGQEVILRCVPISNHLYFYWYRQILGQKVEFLVSFYNNEISEKSEIFDDQFSVERPDGSNFTLKIRSTKLEDSAMYFCASLGQGMQTQYFGPGTRLLVL.

The chain couples TRBV6-1 to TRBJ1-1; D is uncertain. Germline V gene data show CDR1 as MNHNS and CDR2 as SASEGT. With 6 bases removed from V and 10 bases from J, the gap between germline ends came to 9 bases. The CDR3 runs to 10 residues. The CDR3 sequence: CASRGLSAFF. In DNA, the CDR3 is TGTGCCAGCAGGGGATTATCAGCTTTCTTT.

This chain connects TRBV5-1 to TRBJ1-4; no clear D. Between the trimmed V and J ends, which lost 1 base and 3 bases, there was a span of 7 bases. Germline CDR1 and CDR2: SGHRS and YFSETQ. There are 14 residues in the CDR3. CDR3 coding DNA: TGCGCCAGCAGCTTGAAGACCCCTAATGAAAAACTGTTTTTT. As protein: CASSLKTPNEKLFF.